This T cell receptor beta chain comes out of a study of shared clonotypes between healthy human individuals. Overall study findings and caveats: What limited the represented genetic and exposure-history diversity was the small number of donors. The study found lower generation probabilities in non-shared clonotypes than in those shared by all four donors.

Produced via immunoSEQ multiplex PCR; TCRdb's table is partial and in-frame only. The sample lists about 600,000 clones, more than 95% occurring once. Worth noting for this clone: Its antigen is unknown.

This CDR3 has 12 residues. Germline lookup yields CDR1 MDHEN and CDR2 SYDVKM. The V end was cut by 7 bases, the J end by 4 bases, with 7 bases between. This TCR came from a woman in her twenties or thirties in good health. The V gene is TRBV28, the J gene TRBJ2-2, with unresolved D. Sample: naive CD4+ T cells sorted from blood. Subset: CD45RA+ positively selected. Here the CDR3 DNA reads TGTGCCAGCATGGTGGGCACCGGGGAGCTGTTTTTT. It encodes CASMVGTGELFF.